A selection of T cell receptor beta chains follows, all from one sample in a study of vaccination and CD4 T cells after COVID-19. No antigen has been assigned to these receptors. Via MiXCR, TCRdb re-called the PCR reads, giving one row per CDR3 protein. This sample has 12,000 or so distinct CDR3 sequences, with 20% to 25% found just once. This material consisted of CD4+ T cells from blood, cultured in vitro, taken before SARS-CoV-2 vaccination. The source is a human donor who received a COVID-19 vaccine. CDR3s include the opening cysteine and the closing phenylalanine or tryptophan. A D gene is named only where the DNA matches it firmly. Clone size is given for some rows only: seen once, a few or many times, or a class if the clone is expanded.

V	size	J	D	DNA	CDR3
TRBV20-1	-	TRBJ1-5	TRBD1	TGCAGTGCTTCACAGGGGGCTAGCAATCAGCCCCAGCATTTT	CSASQGASNQPQHF
TRBV20-1	-	TRBJ1-2	-	TGCGGTGCTAGTCAATCGGCTTTATATGGCTACACCTTC	CGASQSALYGYTF
TRBV29-1	few	TRBJ1-1	-	TGCAGCGTTGCAGAGACGCCTTATCGGAACACTGAAGCTTTCTTT	CSVAETPYRNTEAFF
TRBV5-1	-	TRBJ2-3	-	TGCGCCAGCAGTGGACTCCTCACAGATACGCAGTATTTT	CASSGLLTDTQYF
TRBV6-1	few	TRBJ1-4	-	TGTGCCAGCAGCCAGAGAGACATCGGGTCAAACGAAAAACTGTTTTTT	CASSQRDIGSNEKLFF
TRBV15	few	TRBJ1-1	TRBD1	TGTGCCACCAGACCCTGGACAGGGAACACTGAAGCTTTCTTT	CATRPWTGNTEAFF
TRBV11-2	-	TRBJ2-1	TRBD2	TGTGCCAGCAGCGCAACTAGCGCCAACTCCTACAATGAGCAGTTCTTC	CASSATSANSYNEQFF
TRBV6-5	-	TRBJ1-1	-	TGTGCCAGCAGTTACTCGGCGGGATGGACTGAAGCTTTCTTT	CASSYSAGWTEAFF
TRBV7-9	-	TRBJ1-2	-	TGTGCCAGCAGCCCCCCGGTAGGGGCAGGGAAGACCTATGGCTACACCTTC	CASSPPVGAGKTYGYTF
TRBV18	-	TRBJ2-2	-	TGTGCCAGCTCACCACTCTTGGGGGCAAGGGCCGGGGAGCTGTTTTTT	CASSPLLGARAGELFF
TRBV19	few	TRBJ1-1	-	TGTGCCAGTAGCGGGGGGACGGTGAACACTGAAGCTTTCTTT	CASSGGTVNTEAFF
TRBV7-6	-	TRBJ2-1	-	TGTGCCAGCAGCTTACGGGGGCCGAGGAACAATGAGCAGTTCTTC	CASSLRGPRNNEQFF
TRBV6-2/TRBV6-3	few	TRBJ1-5	-	TGTGCCAGCAGTAATGGACAGCCCTGGGATCAGCCCCAGCATTTT	CASSNGQPWDQPQHF
TRBV29-1	once	TRBJ1-3	TRBD1	TGCAGCGCCAGTAGGACAGGGGTGGGAAACACCATATATTTT	CSASRTGVGNTIYF
TRBV29-1	-	TRBJ2-7	-	TGCAGCGTAGCCGCAGGGAACGCGTGGTCCTACGAGCAGTACTTC	CSVAAGNAWSYEQYF
TRBV24-1	-	TRBJ1-5	-	TGTGCCACCAGTGATTCCGGTCAGCCCCAGCATTTT	CATSDSGQPQHF
TRBV6-1	-	TRBJ2-2	TRBD1	TGTGCCAGCAGTGCGGGACAGGTCCCCGGGGAGCTGTTTTTT	CASSAGQVPGELFF
TRBV12-3/TRBV12-4	-	TRBJ2-5	-	TGTGCCAGCAGTTTCGGGTCCCAAGAGACCCAGTACTTC	CASSFGSQETQYF
TRBV5-1	few	TRBJ1-1	-	TGCGCCAGCAGCACACAGGGAGGGGGAACTGAAGCTTTCTTT	CASSTQGGGTEAFF
TRBV6-1	-	TRBJ2-1	TRBD1	TGTGCCAGCAGTCCGGACAGGGCACCCTCCTACAATGAGCAGTTCTTC	CASSPDRAPSYNEQFF
TRBV6-5	once	TRBJ1-1	TRBD1	TGTGCCAGCAGTTACTCGACAGGGAAGAACACTGAAGCTTTCTTT	CASSYSTGKNTEAFF
TRBV7-6	-	TRBJ2-7	-	TGTGCCAGCAGCCCCCGACAGGGGACTAGCTCCTACGAGCAGTACTTC	CASSPRQGTSSYEQYF
TRBV20-1	few	TRBJ2-7	TRBD1	TGCAGTGCTAGAGGACAGGGGACCTACGAGCAGTACTTC	CSARGQGTYEQYF
TRBV7-9	-	TRBJ2-7	-	TGTGCCAGCAGCTTGACCGGGATCTCCTACGAGCAGTACTTC	CASSLTGISYEQYF
TRBV10-3	medium-sized	TRBJ1-2	-	TGTGCCATCAGCCCAATTACCGGGCCCCATTTTGGCTACACCTTC	CAISPITGPHFGYTF
TRBV2	-	TRBJ2-3	-	TGTGCCGAAAGGGGTTCAGATACGCAGTATTTT	CAERGSDTQYF
TRBV7-2	few	TRBJ1-4	-	TGTGCCAGCAGCTCCCAGCTTAATGAAAAACTGTTTTTT	CASSSQLNEKLFF
TRBV27	-	TRBJ1-6	TRBD1	TGTGCCAGCAGCAGCATCGGACAGGGTGATTCACCCCTCCACTTT	CASSSIGQGDSPLHF
TRBV7-2	few	TRBJ1-1	-	TGTGCCAGCAGCTTAGTTAGGCGACAGATGAACACTGAAGCTTTCTTT	CASSLVRRQMNTEAFF
TRBV10-3	few	TRBJ2-3	-	TGTGCCATCAAGCGGTCATCAGATACGCAGTATTTT	CAIKRSSDTQYF
TRBV20-1	-	TRBJ1-2	-	TGCAGTGCTAGTCAATCGGCTTTATATGGCTACACCTTC	CSASQSALYGYTF
TRBV4-2	few	TRBJ2-5	-	TGTGCCAGCAGCCAGTCTACAGGGGGAGGGGGAGAGACCCAGTACTTC	CASSQSTGGGGETQYF
TRBV5-1	-	TRBJ1-2	TRBD1	TGCGCCAGCAGCCCAGGGACAGGAACTGGCTATGGCTACACCTTC	CASSPGTGTGYGYTF
TRBV9	-	TRBJ2-7	TRBD2	TGTGCCAGCAGCGCTTCGGGACTAGCGAGCGAGCAGTACTTC	CASSASGLASEQYF
TRBV12-3/TRBV12-4	-	TRBJ2-2	-	TGTGCCAGCAGTTTAGCGAGAGCCGGGGAGCTGTTTTTT	CASSLARAGELFF
TRBV9	-	TRBJ2-5	-	TGTGCCAGCAGCGTAGGCCCCACTAGGGAGACCCAGTACTTC	CASSVGPTRETQYF
TRBV20-1	few	TRBJ2-3	TRBD1	TGCAGTGCTATCCCGGGACAGGGCTATGAAGATACGCAGTATTTT	CSAIPGQGYEDTQYF
TRBV15	-	TRBJ2-2	TRBD2	TGTGCCACCAGCAGAGATGCCGGACTAGCGGTGAACACCGGGGAGCTGTTTTTT	CATSRDAGLAVNTGELFF
TRBV7-9	-	TRBJ2-1	-	TGTGCCAGCAGCCGGGGTGGACGATCCTACAATGAGCAGTTCTTC	CASSRGGRSYNEQFF
TRBV12-3/TRBV12-4	-	TRBJ2-1	-	TGTGCCAGCAGTCCTCGGAGCGTTAGCTCCTACAATGAGCAGTTCTTC	CASSPRSVSSYNEQFF
TRBV7-9	-	TRBJ2-6	TRBD2	TGTGCCAGCAGTTATAGCGGGGCTGGGGCCAACGTCCTGACTTTC	CASSYSGAGANVLTF
TRBV5-4	medium-sized	TRBJ1-2	TRBD1	TGTGCCAGCAGCAAAAGGACAGGGGACGGCTACACCTTC	CASSKRTGDGYTF
TRBV5-1	-	TRBJ1-6	TRBD1	TGCGCCAGCAGTCAGGACAGGGGCGTGAATTCACCCCTCCACTTT	CASSQDRGVNSPLHF
TRBV6-1	few	TRBJ2-7	TRBD1	TGTGCCAGCAGTGAATTGGGGACAGGACCTTACGAGCAGTACTTC	CASSELGTGPYEQYF
TRBV20-1	-	TRBJ2-5	-	TGCAGTGCTAGAGATGGCGGTAAAGAGACCCAGTACTTT	CSARDGGKETQYF
TRBV5-4	-	TRBJ2-5	-	TGTGCCAGCAGCCCCCGCCTTCGAGCCCAAGAGACCCAGTACTTC	CASSPRLRAQETQYF
TRBV12-5	-	TRBJ2-5	-	TGTGCTAGTGGGCCATCTGGGGGAGAGACCCAGTACTTC	CASGPSGGETQYF
TRBV5-1	few	TRBJ2-3	TRBD2	TGCGCCAGCAGCTTGATAGCTAGCGGGGCTGATACGCAGTATTTT	CASSLIASGADTQYF
TRBV19	-	TRBJ2-7	TRBD1	TGTGCCAGTAGTAGTTCGGGGACAGGATACTACGAGCAGTACTTC	CASSSSGTGYYEQYF
TRBV11-3	few	TRBJ2-3	-	TGTGCCAGCAGCTTCCGGATCTCCCTAGCGACAGATACGCAGTATTTT	CASSFRISLATDTQYF
TRBV9	few	TRBJ1-6	TRBD1	TGTGCCAGCAGCGCGGACAGGGGGCGAGATCAGAGAAGTCACCCCCTCCACTTT	CASSADRGRDQRSHPLHF
TRBV11-3	-	TRBJ1-1	TRBD1	TGTGCCAGCAGCTCCGGTGGGTCTAGGGGGCGGAACGGTGCTTTCTTT	CASSSGGSRGRNGAFF
TRBV7-9	-	TRBJ2-6	-	TGTGCCAGCAGCTTAGTGATGGGGGGATCTGGGGCCAACGTCCTGACTTTC	CASSLVMGGSGANVLTF
TRBV2	few	TRBJ1-2	-	TGTGCCCGAGCGAGTTACGCTAACTATGGCTACACCTTC	CARASYANYGYTF
TRBV19	medium-sized	TRBJ1-2	-	TGTGCCAGTAAAAGTCTAGGGACGGGACGTGGCTACACCTTC	CASKSLGTGRGYTF
TRBV6-1	-	TRBJ1-2	TRBD1	TGTGCCAGCAGAGGACAGGGTGATTCTAACTATGGCTACACCTTC	CASRGQGDSNYGYTF
TRBV5-6	few	TRBJ2-3	-	TGTGCCAGCAGCTCACAGGGTACAGATACGCAGTATTTT	CASSSQGTDTQYF
TRBV7-9	-	TRBJ1-6	-	TGTGCCAGCAGCTTAGGCGCCGATTCACCCCTCCACTTT	CASSLGADSPLHF
TRBV6-1	-	TRBJ2-1	-	TGTGCCAGCCTCCGGGACGGATCCTACAATGAGCAGTTCTTC	CASLRDGSYNEQFF
TRBV5-4	-	TRBJ1-2	-	TGTGCCAGCAGACCGACGGCAATTTATGGCTACACCTTC	CASRPTAIYGYTF